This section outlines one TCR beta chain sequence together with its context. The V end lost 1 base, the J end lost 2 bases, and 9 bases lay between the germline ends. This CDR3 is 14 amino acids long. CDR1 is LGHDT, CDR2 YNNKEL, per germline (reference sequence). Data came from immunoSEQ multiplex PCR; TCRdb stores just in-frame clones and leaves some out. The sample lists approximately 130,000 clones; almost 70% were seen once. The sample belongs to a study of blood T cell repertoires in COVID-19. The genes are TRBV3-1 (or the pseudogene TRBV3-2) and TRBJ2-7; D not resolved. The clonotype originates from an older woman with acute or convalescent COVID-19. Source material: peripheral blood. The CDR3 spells CASSQANTPYEQYF. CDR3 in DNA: TGTGCCAGCAGCCAAGCCAACACCCCCTACGAGCAGTACTTC.